One and the same sample provided the 6 T cell receptor beta chains below, sequenced in a study of blood T cell repertoires in COVID-19. The method was immunoSEQ multiplex PCR; TCRdb's version includes in-frame clones alone and lacks a portion of them. The data show about 200,000 clones, with around 83% seen just once and 4.5% to 5% held by the top ten. The sequencing sample was made of peripheral blood. The receptors come from a woman over 75 with acute or convalescent COVID-19.

The chain has TRBV18 and TRBJ2-7, with TRBD1 matching over 8 bases. The CDR3 covers 14 residues. J was trimmed by 7 bases and V by 2 bases; bases with no gene match: 7. CDR1 is KGHSH and CDR2 is LQKENI in the germline V gene. The CDR3 is CASSPRQGAGEQYF. In nucleotides, the CDR3 is TGTGCCAGCTCACCAAGGCAGGGGGCGGGTGAGCAGTACTTC. Using reference TRBV18 and TRBJ2-7 for the parts outside the CDR3, the full variable domain is NAGVMQNPRHLVRRRGQEARLRCSPMKGHSHVYWYRQLPEEGLKFMVYLQKENIIDESGMPKERFSAEFPKEGPSILRIQQVVRGDSAAYFCASSPRQGAGEQYFGPGTRLTVT.

Here the CDR3 reads CASSYRRPTLGDEQYF. CDR3 in DNA: TGTGCCAGCAGCTACCGGCGGCCCACACTAGGCGACGAGCAGTACTTC. The chain combines TRBV7-9 with TRBJ2-7; D might be TRBD2 (5 bases). The CDR3 covers 16 residues. Trimming removed 4 bases from V and 5 bases from J, with 21 bases in between. The germline V gene has CDR1 SEHNR and CDR2 FQNEAQ (reference sequence).

There are a few counts of this clone. This sequence joins TRBV28 and TRBJ1-1; 7 nucleotides match TRBD1. The germline CDR1 and CDR2 sequences are MDHEN and SYDVKM. The CDR3 contains 15 residues. Losses at the gene ends were 5 bases for V and 0 bases for J; bases not matched to a gene: 6. The CDR3 DNA is TGTGCCAGCAGTCCCTCACAGGGGCTGAACACTGAAGCTTTCTTT. Protein product: CASSPSQGLNTEAFF.

The chain combines TRBV2 with TRBJ1-1; TRBD1 matches at 10 bases. Losses at the gene ends were 6 bases for V and 5 bases for J; bases not matched to a gene: 3. The germline gives CDR1 SNHLY, CDR2 FYNNEI. The CDR3 runs 13 residues. The CDR3 region has the DNA TGTGCCAGCAGGGTGGACAGGGGGACTGAAGCTTTCTTT. Translation: CASRVDRGTEAFF.

The rearrangement joins TRBV5-4 to TRBJ1-1; D perhaps matches TRBD1 (5 bases). Between the trimmed V and J ends, which lost 4 bases and 2 bases, there was a span of 15 bases. This CDR3 is built from 15 residues. Germline CDR1 and CDR2: SGHNT and YYREEE (reference sequence). This CDR3 is CASSPFPRENTEAFF. DNA for the CDR3: TGTGCCAGCAGCCCGTTCCCCAGGGAAAACACTGAAGCTTTCTTT.

Only one count was recorded for this clone. The chain carries TRBV20-1 and TRBJ1-3; possibly TRBD1 for D (5 bases). The CDR3 runs to 16 residues. Germline CDR1 reads DFQATT; CDR2 reads SNEGSKA (reference sequence). V dropped 3 bases and J dropped 4 bases, with 19 bases sitting between them. The chain's CDR3 is CSASWLGIGGGNTIYF. For the CDR3, the DNA is TGCAGTGCTAGTTGGCTGGGGATCGGGGGAGGAAACACCATATATTTT.